This T cell receptor (beta chain) was recorded in a study of cytomegalovirus exposure and HLA in healthy donors. Study results and limitations: In an earlier analysis, in some 500 donors, most V segments appeared productive either ~87% or ~30% of the time.

The CDR3 contains 14 residues. CDR1 is SQVTM and CDR2 is ANQGSEA in the germline V gene. Germline trimming cut 4 bases from V and 4 bases from J; bases unmatched to any gene: 7. Notes on this clone: The antigen is undetermined.

All the people who gave samples were healthy bone marrow donors. Donors were ostensibly healthy at sampling, although undocumented immune exposures were probable. Both 60 Vbeta primers and 13 Jbeta primers went into the PCR. The data were produced by immunoSEQ multiplex PCR, yet TCRdb's version contains in-frame clones alone and is incomplete. The data show about 60,000 clones, and the top ten clones hold roughly 8.8%. This TCR derives from a man aged 50-60 years in good health and CMV-seropositive. V is TRBV29-1 and J is TRBJ1-5; 7 bases are shared with TRBD1. Input material: PBMCs. CDR3 DNA: TGCAGCGTTGCCCACGGGACAGCAAATCAGCCCCAGCATTTT. As protein: CSVAHGTANQPQHF.